This is a list of T cell receptor beta chains from one sample in a study of PD-L1 blockade in urothelial cancer. Libraries were prepared by immunoSEQ multiplex PCR; TCRdb keeps only in-frame clonotypes and omits some of them. The table records approximately 90,000 clones, over 75% of them present only once. The sample consisted of PBMCs, taken around atezolizumab (anti-PD-L1) treatment. These receptors were obtained from a man in his sixties with urothelial cancer. Each CDR3 is given with its conserved first and last residue. The D gene is left open where the match is weak. The size of a clone is reported for some rows only, either as once, few or many, or as a class for expanded clones.

j_call: TRBJ2-7
d_call: -
v_call: TRBV4-2
clone_size: -
cdr3_nt: TGTGCCAGCAGCCCTACCACCGGGGGGCTTGTTAGCTCCTACGAGCAGTACTTC
cdr3_aa: CASSPTTGGLVSSYEQYF

j_call: TRBJ2-3
d_call: -
v_call: TRBV7-9
clone_size: -
cdr3_nt: TGTGCCAGCAGCTACGGGGAACAAGATACGCAGTATTTT
cdr3_aa: CASSYGEQDTQYF

j_call: TRBJ2-5
d_call: TRBD2
v_call: TRBV18
clone_size: -
cdr3_nt: TGTGCCGGTAGCGGGGGCTTACAAGAGACCCAGTACTTC
cdr3_aa: CAGSGGLQETQYF

j_call: TRBJ2-3
d_call: TRBD2
v_call: TRBV5-1
clone_size: once
cdr3_nt: TGCGCCAGCAGCTTGGAGCGGGGGGGCGGGGGAGATACGCAGTATTTT
cdr3_aa: CASSLERGGGGDTQYF

j_call: TRBJ2-1
d_call: TRBD2
v_call: TRBV7-2
clone_size: -
cdr3_nt: TGTGCCAGCAGCTTGGGGCCGCTAGCGGGGACCATCAATGAGCAGTTCTTC
cdr3_aa: CASSLGPLAGTINEQFF

j_call: TRBJ2-1
d_call: TRBD2
v_call: TRBV7-8
clone_size: -
cdr3_nt: TGTGCCAGCAGCCGCTTCCAGGGAGGGCCTTACAATGAGCAGTTCTTC
cdr3_aa: CASSRFQGGPYNEQFF

j_call: TRBJ1-2
d_call: -
v_call: TRBV29-1
clone_size: -
cdr3_nt: TGCAGCGTTGATAAGGGGTACTATGGCTACACCTTC
cdr3_aa: CSVDKGYYGYTF

j_call: TRBJ1-2
d_call: -
v_call: TRBV7-8
clone_size: -
cdr3_nt: TGTGCCAGCAGCCCCGGGGGTTTTCTCGGCTACACCTTC
cdr3_aa: CASSPGGFLGYTF

j_call: TRBJ2-3
d_call: TRBD2
v_call: TRBV5-4
clone_size: -
cdr3_nt: TGTGCCAGCAGCTTTGGGGGGGGGAAATCAGATACGCAGTATTTT
cdr3_aa: CASSFGGGKSDTQYF

j_call: TRBJ2-3
d_call: -
v_call: TRBV30
clone_size: -
cdr3_nt: TGTGCCTGGAGTGACGGAGGGGGCAGCACAGATACGCAGTATTTT
cdr3_aa: CAWSDGGGSTDTQYF

j_call: TRBJ1-6
d_call: -
v_call: TRBV21-1
clone_size: -
cdr3_nt: TGTGCAGTACGTGGGGCGCGAAATTCACCCCTCCACTTT
cdr3_aa: CAVRGARNSPLHF

j_call: TRBJ2-7
d_call: -
v_call: TRBV7-6
clone_size: -
cdr3_nt: TGTGCCAGCAGCTTTTTGAGGAGCGACGAGCAGTACTTC
cdr3_aa: CASSFLRSDEQYF

j_call: TRBJ1-4
d_call: -
v_call: TRBV7-9
clone_size: -
cdr3_nt: TGTGCCAGCAGCTTAACGGGAAATGAAAAACTGTTTTTT
cdr3_aa: CASSLTGNEKLFF

j_call: TRBJ2-7
d_call: -
v_call: TRBV30
clone_size: -
cdr3_nt: TGTGCCTGGAGTCCAACACTGACAAGACAGTACTTC
cdr3_aa: CAWSPTLTRQYF

j_call: TRBJ1-4
d_call: TRBD1
v_call: TRBV7-3
clone_size: -
cdr3_nt: TGTGCCAGCAGCTCGGGACAGTATTTAGAAAAACTGTTTTTT
cdr3_aa: CASSSGQYLEKLFF

j_call: TRBJ1-2
d_call: TRBD1
v_call: TRBV5-6
clone_size: -
cdr3_nt: TGTGCCAGCAGCTCATGGGACAGGGGTCCCTATGGCTACACCTTC
cdr3_aa: CASSSWDRGPYGYTF

j_call: TRBJ1-3
d_call: -
v_call: TRBV5-5
clone_size: -
cdr3_nt: TGTGCCAGCAGCATACAGGGTTCTGGAAACACCATATATTTT
cdr3_aa: CASSIQGSGNTIYF

j_call: TRBJ1-1
d_call: -
v_call: TRBV29-1
clone_size: -
cdr3_nt: TGCAGCGCAATCCGCTTCGACAGGTTGAACACTGAAGCTTTCTTT
cdr3_aa: CSAIRFDRLNTEAFF

j_call: TRBJ1-3
d_call: -
v_call: TRBV5-1
clone_size: -
cdr3_nt: TGCGCCAGCAGCTTGGGCGGCGGGAGCTCTGGAAACACCATATATTTT
cdr3_aa: CASSLGGGSSGNTIYF

j_call: TRBJ1-1
d_call: -
v_call: TRBV6-6
clone_size: few
cdr3_nt: TGTGCCAGCAAAGACGCCCGAGGCACTGAAGCTTTCTTT
cdr3_aa: CASKDARGTEAFF

j_call: TRBJ2-1
d_call: -
v_call: TRBV5-4
clone_size: -
cdr3_nt: TGTGCCAGCAGCTTGGCAGGGAGGTCCTACAATGAGCAGTTCTTC
cdr3_aa: CASSLAGRSYNEQFF

j_call: TRBJ2-7
d_call: TRBD2
v_call: TRBV5-5
clone_size: -
cdr3_nt: TGTGCCAGCAGCTTGGAGCGGGAGGGTTACGAGCAGTACTTC
cdr3_aa: CASSLEREGYEQYF

j_call: TRBJ2-3
d_call: TRBD2
v_call: TRBV6-6
clone_size: -
cdr3_nt: TGTGCCACCCGGACTAGCGGGGGGGCCACAGATACGCAGTATTTT
cdr3_aa: CATRTSGGATDTQYF

j_call: TRBJ2-1
d_call: -
v_call: TRBV20-1
clone_size: -
cdr3_nt: TGCAGTGTCATGACAGGCCATGAGCAGTTCTTC
cdr3_aa: CSVMTGHEQFF

j_call: TRBJ2-5
d_call: TRBD2
v_call: TRBV10-1
clone_size: -
cdr3_nt: TGCGCCAGCAGTGAGTCAAAGCGGGAGGGCCAAGAGACCCAGTACTTC
cdr3_aa: CASSESKREGQETQYF

j_call: TRBJ1-4
d_call: -
v_call: TRBV2
clone_size: -
cdr3_nt: TGTGCCAGCAGTGAAACCAGGAGGATGTCAACTAATGAAAAACTGTTTTTT
cdr3_aa: CASSETRRMSTNEKLFF

j_call: TRBJ1-4
d_call: -
v_call: TRBV9
clone_size: -
cdr3_nt: TGTGCCAGCAGCTACCGGGGCCGGGGGGAAAAACTGTTTTTT
cdr3_aa: CASSYRGRGEKLFF

j_call: TRBJ1-3
d_call: -
v_call: TRBV9
clone_size: -
cdr3_nt: TGTGCCAGCAGCATCCGAGACTCTGGAAACACCATATATTTT
cdr3_aa: CASSIRDSGNTIYF

j_call: TRBJ2-7
d_call: TRBD1
v_call: TRBV28
clone_size: once
cdr3_nt: TGTGCCAGCAGTCCGACAGGGACCGAGCAGTACTTC
cdr3_aa: CASSPTGTEQYF